This is a list of T cell receptor beta chains from one sample in a study of neurological immune-mediated disorders. TCRdb independently ran MiXCR on the 5' RACE reads; one entry per CDR3 protein. Seen here are some 24,000 distinct CDR3 sequences, about 6.3% observed once, and the top ten hold over 4%. The specimen was PBMCs. The receptors stem from a woman between 40 and 50 years old in good health. Each CDR3 is given with its conserved first and last residue. D genes are given only for firm matches. Clone size is shown for a subset of rows, as once, few, many or a class of expanded clone.

v_gene	abundance	d_gene	j_gene	CDR3nt	CDR3aa
TRBV5-1	many	TRBD1	TRBJ2-7	TGCGCCAGCAGCCGTATTCCGGGACAGGGTTCAATAAACGAGCAGTACTTC	CASSRIPGQGSINEQYF
TRBV15	many	TRBD2	TRBJ2-7	TGTGCCACCAGCCGCGGGGGGCAGGTTAAGGACGAGCAGTACTTC	CATSRGGQVKDEQYF
TRBV2	medium-sized	TRBD2	TRBJ2-1	TGTGCCAGCAGTGAATGGATAGCGGGAGACAATGAGCAGTTCTTC	CASSEWIAGDNEQFF
TRBV5-5	many	-	TRBJ2-3	TGTGCCAGCAGCCATCTCCCGGGGAGCGCAGATACGCAGTATTTT	CASSHLPGSADTQYF
TRBV5-1	many	-	TRBJ2-1	TGCGCCAGCAGCTTGGTTGCTGAGCAGTTCTTC	CASSLVAEQFF
TRBV7-2	many	-	TRBJ1-2	TGTGCCAGCAGCTTTTGGCTAGTAGGAGGCTACACCTTC	CASSFWLVGGYTF
TRBV11-2	many	-	TRBJ1-1	TGTGCCAGCAGCTTAGTTCAGGCGAACACTGAAGCTTTCTTT	CASSLVQANTEAFF
TRBV6-5	many	TRBD2	TRBJ2-2	TGTGCCAGCAGTCCGGGACTAGCGGGGGGCGGGGAGCTGTTTTTT	CASSPGLAGGGELFF
TRBV5-1	many	-	TRBJ2-6	TGCGCCAGCAGCTGGTCCAACGTCCTGACTTTC	CASSWSNVLTF
TRBV7-2	many	-	TRBJ1-1	TGTGCCAGCAGTAGGGCAGGGATGAACACTGAAGCTTTCTTT	CASSRAGMNTEAFF
TRBV28	many	-	TRBJ1-5	TGTGCCAGCACCCTTCTGGGGGCAGGGAATAGCAATCAGCCCCAGCATTTT	CASTLLGAGNSNQPQHF
TRBV5-1	many	-	TRBJ2-1	TGCGCCAGCAGCTCCTGGTCACTAGACAATGAGCAGTTCTTC	CASSSWSLDNEQFF
TRBV5-1	many	-	TRBJ1-1	TGCGCCAGCAGCTTCGGGTGGGGAGCAAACACTGAAGCTTTCTTT	CASSFGWGANTEAFF
TRBV5-1	many	-	TRBJ2-7	TGCGCCAGCAGCTTGTATGCCGGACATTTCGAGCAGTACTTC	CASSLYAGHFEQYF
TRBV20-1	many	-	TRBJ2-3	TGCAGTGCTGGGAGACTAGAGACAGATACGCAGTATTTT	CSAGRLETDTQYF
TRBV20-1	many	TRBD2	TRBJ2-7	TGCAGTGCTAGAGATCCGGGAAGCGGGAGTCCGTACGAGCAGTACTTC	CSARDPGSGSPYEQYF
TRBV4-2	many	-	TRBJ2-3	TGTGCCAGCAGCCAAGGTAGCATTACAACCTACACAGATACGCAGTATTTT	CASSQGSITTYTDTQYF
TRBV9	many	TRBD2	TRBJ2-3	TGTGCCAGCAGCGTAGATATCGGGGCTAGCGGCACTAGCACAGATACGCAGTATTTT	CASSVDIGASGTSTDTQYF
TRBV5-1	many	-	TRBJ2-3	TGCGCCAGCAGCGGGGGTCTACTTTCTAGCACAGATACGCAGTATTTT	CASSGGLLSSTDTQYF
TRBV5-1	many	-	TRBJ1-1	TGCGCCAGCAGCTTGGGGAGGGCAGGGTGGGTCAACACTGAAGCTTTCTTT	CASSLGRAGWVNTEAFF
TRBV7-3	many	TRBD1	TRBJ2-3	TGTGCCAGCAGCCCAGGACAGGGAATAACTAGCACAGATACGCAGTATTTT	CASSPGQGITSTDTQYF
TRBV4-3	many	-	TRBJ2-2	TGCGCCAGCAGCCAAGCCGGGGAGCTGTTTTTT	CASSQAGELFF
TRBV20-1	many	TRBD2	TRBJ2-1	TGCAGTGCTAGAAGGGCCGGGACTAGCGGGAGGGCCAATGAGCAGTTCTTC	CSARRAGTSGRANEQFF
TRBV5-1	many	-	TRBJ2-3	TGCGCCAGCAGCTTGGACGGGGTGATCACAGATACGCAGTATTTT	CASSLDGVITDTQYF
TRBV20-1	many	-	TRBJ1-1	TGCAGTGCTAGCTCTGGGGCGAACACTGAAGCTTTCTTT	CSASSGANTEAFF
TRBV7-2	many	-	TRBJ2-5	TGTGCCAGCAGCTTAAGGTTCTCAAGGGGGCAAGAGACCCAGTACTTC	CASSLRFSRGQETQYF
TRBV19	many	-	TRBJ1-3	TGTGCCAGTAGTATCGCCGGGACTGCCATATATTTT	CASSIAGTAIYF
TRBV7-2	many	-	TRBJ2-7	TGTGCCAGCAGCTCCCAATACGAGCAGTACTTC	CASSSQYEQYF
TRBV5-1	many	-	TRBJ1-5	TGCGCCAGCAGCTTGGAGAGCAATCAGCCCCAGCATTTT	CASSLESNQPQHF
TRBV24-1	many	-	TRBJ2-1	TGTGCCACCAGTGATTTTCGCCGGGAACCCTTACAGTTCTTC	CATSDFRREPLQFF
TRBV11-2	many	-	TRBJ1-6	TGTGCCAGCAGCTTCGGGGGGGGGCAAAATTCACCCCTCCACTTT	CASSFGGGQNSPLHF
TRBV24-1	many	-	TRBJ2-3	TGTGCCACCAGTGATTTTCGTCAGGGCACAGATACGCAGTATTTT	CATSDFRQGTDTQYF
TRBV9	many	-	TRBJ1-5	TGTGCCAGCAGCCCAAGGGGTGGGGAGCAGCCCCAGCATTTT	CASSPRGGEQPQHF
TRBV5-1	many	-	TRBJ1-2	TGCGCCAGCAGCTTACAGCACATCTATGGCTACACCTTC	CASSLQHIYGYTF
TRBV12-3/TRBV12-4	many	-	TRBJ2-1	TGTGCCAGCAGTTTTTTCCCCTATGAGCAGTTCTTC	CASSFFPYEQFF
TRBV20-1	many	TRBD2	TRBJ2-7	TGCAGTGCTAGAGATGTAAGCCTAGCGGGAGGGGGGGAGCAGTACTTC	CSARDVSLAGGGEQYF
TRBV7-8	many	-	TRBJ2-7	TGTGCCAGCAGCCTCGTCAGGGTCCACGAGCAGTACTTC	CASSLVRVHEQYF
TRBV6-1	-	-	TRBJ1-5	TGTGCCAGGAGAAATGATAGCAATCAGCCCCAGCATTTT	CARRNDSNQPQHF
TRBV28	many	-	TRBJ2-7	TGTGCCAGCAGTCCGCCCGCGGTGTACGAGCAGTACTTC	CASSPPAVYEQYF
TRBV20-1	medium-sized	-	TRBJ1-1	TGCAGTGCAACCGGGAACCAGAACACTGAAGCTTTCTTT	CSATGNQNTEAFF
TRBV2	many	-	TRBJ2-3	TGTGCCAGCAGTGGAAGAGATACGCAGTATTTT	CASSGRDTQYF
TRBV5-1	many	-	TRBJ2-7	TGCGCCAGCAGCTTTTACGGGAGTGTCTCCTCCTACGAGCAGTACTTC	CASSFYGSVSSYEQYF
TRBV10-1	many	-	TRBJ2-7	TGCGCCAGCAGTGATGGCAGGGCCCTCCGGAACGAGCAGTACTTC	CASSDGRALRNEQYF
TRBV11-1	many	TRBD1	TRBJ2-1	TGTGCCAGCAGCCCGGGACAGGGGGAGAACTCCTACAATGAGCAGTTCTTC	CASSPGQGENSYNEQFF
TRBV20-1	many	TRBD1	TRBJ1-1	TGCAGTGCTAGAGTTCAGGGGGCATACACTGAAGCTTTCTTT	CSARVQGAYTEAFF
TRBV4-1	many	-	TRBJ1-1	TGCGCCAGCAGCCTCGCAGTGAACACTGAAGCTTTCTTT	CASSLAVNTEAFF